The 8 T cell receptor beta chains given below trace back to one sample, sequenced in a study of blood T cell repertoires in COVID-19. TCRdb's copy holds only in-frame clones and misses some; the assay was immunoSEQ multiplex PCR. The profile covers tens of thousands of clones, with 76% appearing a single time and roughly half taken by the ten largest. Sequenced sample: peripheral blood. The receptors derive from a woman of 80 years or more with acute or convalescent COVID-19.

CDR3 region: CASSIVGQGEAFF. CDR3 bases: TGTGCCAGTAGTATAGTGGGACAGGGTGAAGCTTTCTTT. The chain uses TRBV19 and TRBJ1-1, with TRBD1 identical over 9 bases. Per germline, CDR1 LNHDA and CDR2 SQIVND (reference sequence). The ends lost 1 base at V and 7 bases at J; junction bases unmatched: 1. CDR3 size: 13 residues.

The chain recombines TRBV11-3 with TRBJ2-1; weak D call: TRBD1 (6 bases). Germline CDR1 and CDR2: SGHNT and YENEEA. This CDR3 spans 14 amino acids. V lost 5 bases and J lost 10, with 18 bases in between. CDR3 sequence reads: CASSADRRPTEQFF. In nucleotides, the CDR3 is TGTGCCAGCAGCGCCGACAGGCGACCCACCGAGCAGTTCTTC.

The chain carries TRBV11-2 and TRBJ2-3, with 7 bases lining up with TRBD2. The CDR3 is 15 residues long. Germline lookup yields CDR1 SGHAT and CDR2 FQNNGV. J was trimmed by 2 bases and V by 6 bases; bases with no gene match: 8. CDR3 DNA sequence: TGTGCCAGCAGAAATAAGGGACTACACACAGATACGCAGTATTTT. This sequence encodes CASRNKGLHTDTQYF.

The V gene is TRBV28, the J gene TRBJ2-1, with D maybe TRBD1 (6 bases). The CDR3 covers 15 residues. The V end lost 5 bases, the J end lost 1 base, and 12 bases lay between the germline ends. CDR1 is MDHEN and CDR2 is SYDVKM in the germline V gene. CDR3 protein: CASSPQGFSYNEQFF. CDR3 bases: TGTGCCAGCAGTCCGCAGGGGTTTTCCTACAATGAGCAGTTCTTC.

V is TRBV24-1 and J is TRBJ1-5, with unresolved D. V dropped 4 bases and J dropped 1 base, with 10 bases sitting between them. CDR3 length: 15 amino acids. In germline, CDR1 is KGHDR, CDR2 SFDVKD. The CDR3 sequence is CATSDGIISNQPQHF. In DNA, the CDR3 is TGTGCCACCAGTGACGGGATTATCAGCAATCAGCCCCAGCATTTT.

This clone was found a few times. The chain carries TRBV5-1 and TRBJ1-5; 8 bases align to TRBD1. This CDR3 comprises 16 residues. Germline trimming cut 0 bases from V and 7 bases from J; bases unmatched to any gene: 9. Germline CDR1 and CDR2: SGHRS and YFSETQ. CDR3 amino acids: CASSLGLAGGGQPQHF. CDR3 bases: TGCGCCAGCAGCTTGGGACTGGCAGGGGGCGGCCAGCCCCAGCATTTT.

CDR3 region: CASSSGQPRGELFF. The CDR3 nucleotides read TGTGCCAGCAGCTCGGGACAGCCAAGGGGGGAGCTGTTTTTT. The chain joins TRBV5-4 to TRBJ2-2; 7 nucleotides agree with TRBD1. Germline CDR1 reads SGHNT; CDR2 reads YYREEE (reference sequence). With 3 bases clipped from V and 8 bases from J, the junction kept 7 bases outside the gene matches. The CDR3 covers 14 residues.

A single count supports this clone. The chain carries TRBV28 and TRBJ2-3; D is unresolved. The V and J ends lost 5 bases and 5 bases respectively, with 5 bases between them. The germline V gene encodes CDR1 MDHEN and CDR2 SYDVKM. The CDR3 totals 11 residues. The CDR3 is CASSQLDTQYF. The CDR3 nucleotides read TGTGCCAGCAGTCAACTAGATACGCAGTATTTT.